The next 12 T cell receptor beta chains were all read from a single sample in a study of cytomegalovirus exposure and HLA in healthy donors. PCR involved 60 Vbeta and 13 Jbeta primers. Sequencing was performed with immunoSEQ multiplex PCR; in TCRdb, only in-frame clones are kept and a portion is missing. This sample contains 200,000 or so clones. The sequencing input was PBMCs. The receptors were sampled from a girl aged 2-10 years in good health and CMV-seropositive.

The V gene is TRBV6-5, the J gene TRBJ1-6; no definite D call. The CDR3 extends over 14 amino acids. Trimming took off 2 bases at V and 5 bases at J, with 7 bases between the two ends. Per the germline V gene, CDR1 is MNHEY and CDR2 is SVGAGI. This CDR3 reads CASSYGQHNSPLHF. The CDR3 DNA follows: TGTGCCAGCAGTTACGGGCAGCATAATTCACCCCTCCACTTT.

The chain has TRBV7-2 and TRBJ1-2; a possible D gene is TRBD1 (6 bases). V lost 5 bases and J 4 bases, leaving 20 bases between the germline ends. This CDR3 has 16 amino acids. Germline CDR1 is SGHTA and CDR2 is FQGNSA. CDR3 in amino acids: CASSQNQGSPGYGYTF. In DNA, the CDR3 is TGTGCCAGCAGCCAAAATCAGGGGAGCCCGGGCTATGGCTACACCTTC. Combining the CDR3 with reference TRBV7-2 and TRBJ1-2 gives the whole variable domain GAGVSQSPSNKVTEKGKDVELRCDPISGHTALYWYRQSLGQGLEFLIYFQGNSAPDKSGLPSDRFSAERTGGSVSTLTIQRTQQEDSAVYLCASSQNQGSPGYGYTFGSGTRLTVV.

The rearrangement uses TRBV18 and TRBJ2-5, with D hard to call. Gene TRBJ2-7 matches the end of the DNA better, so the J call may be wrong. Germline V gene sequence: CDR1 KGHSH, CDR2 LQKENI. The CDR3 is made up of 14 amino acids. The CDR3 protein is CASSPIEDSYEQYF. The CDR3 DNA is TGTGCCAGCTCACCAATCGAAGACTCCTACGAGCAGTACTTC.

The chain has TRBV28 and TRBJ2-1; 14 nucleotides line up with TRBD2. V trimming: 3 bases; J trimming: 9 bases; junction bases outside the gene matches: 4. From germline, CDR1 is MDHEN and CDR2 SYDVKM. This CDR3 is 15 amino acids long. The CDR3, as DNA: TGTGCCAGCAGTTTTACGACTAGCGGGAGGGTTGAGCAGTTCTTC. This gives the protein CASSFTTSGRVEQFF.

J is TRBJ1-6 and V is TRBV7-9, with unresolved D. This CDR3 is built from 15 residues. Germline V gene data show CDR1 as SEHNR and CDR2 as FQNEAQ (reference sequence). The V end was cut by 3 bases, the J end by 8 bases, with 14 bases between. The CDR3 DNA follows: TGTGCCAGCAGCTTGTCAGGACTTGCGGATTCACCCCTCCACTTT. Its protein product is CASSLSGLADSPLHF.

This chain connects TRBV7-9 to TRBJ1-2; 8 bases match TRBD1. This CDR3 has 16 residues. The ends lost 3 bases at V and 3 bases at J; junction bases unmatched: 9. Per the germline V gene, CDR1 is SEHNR and CDR2 is FQNEAQ (reference sequence). CDR3 residues: CASSLDRAVYDYGYTF. In DNA, the CDR3 is TGTGCCAGCAGCTTGGACAGGGCCGTGTATGACTATGGCTACACCTTC.

The chain links TRBV28 to TRBJ1-2, with TRBD1 matching 9 bases. V shed 5 bases, J shed 8 bases, and the junction held 18 bases outside the gene matches. CDR1 is MDHEN, CDR2 SYDVKM, per germline. The CDR3 extends over 17 amino acids. The CDR3 spells CASSPSDSRTGARGYTF. DNA of the CDR3: TGTGCCAGCAGTCCCTCAGACTCCCGGACAGGGGCGAGGGGCTACACCTTC.

The V gene is TRBV5-1, the J gene TRBJ1-2; 9 bases agree with TRBD1. Looked up from germline, CDR1 is SGHRS and CDR2 is YFSETQ. This CDR3 is built from 15 residues. V shed 0 bases, J shed 6 bases, and the junction held 6 bases outside the gene matches. CDR3 loop: CASSLAWDRADGYTF. CDR3 DNA: TGCGCCAGCAGCTTGGCCTGGGACAGGGCTGATGGCTACACCTTC.

This chain joins TRBV7-9 and TRBJ2-5, with TRBD1 identical over 9 bases. The J call may be in error: the DNA end matches TRBJ2-7 better. The CDR3 sequence is 14 residues long. Germline assignment: CDR1 SEHNR and CDR2 FQNEAQ (reference sequence). CDR3 sequence reads: CASSAGQGSDEQYF. In DNA form, the CDR3 reads TGTGCCAGCAGTGCGGGACAGGGTAGCGACGAGCAGTACTTC.

V usage is TRBV19 and J usage is TRBJ2-7; D perhaps matches TRBD1 (6 bases). CDR3 length equals 17 residues. Germline V CDR1 and CDR2: LNHDA, SQIVND (reference sequence). V gave up 5 bases and J gave up 3 bases, with 23 bases separating them. The CDR3 is CASSPTSRRDNGYEQYF. For the CDR3, the DNA is TGTGCCAGTAGTCCCACGAGTCGCCGGGACAATGGCTACGAGCAGTACTTC.

Here the CDR3 reads CASTPSGGRTDTQYF. The CDR3 bases are TGTGCCAGCACCCCCTCAGGGGGTCGCACAGATACGCAGTATTTT. The V and J genes are TRBV6-1 and TRBJ2-3; 7 bases fit TRBD1. CDR3 length equals 15 residues. Germline V gene sequence: CDR1 MNHNS, CDR2 SASEGT. The ends lost 7 bases at V and 1 base at J; junction bases unmatched: 8.

The chain joins TRBV7-9 to TRBJ1-5, with 8 bases matching TRBD1. This CDR3 has 16 amino acids. With V trimmed by 4 bases and J by 3 bases, 8 bases remained unmatched. The germline V gene has CDR1 SEHNR and CDR2 FQNEAQ (reference sequence). The DNA of the CDR3 is TGTGCCAGCAGCTCCACGACAGGGGCTTTCAATCAGCCCCAGCATTTT. It encodes CASSSTTGAFNQPQHF.